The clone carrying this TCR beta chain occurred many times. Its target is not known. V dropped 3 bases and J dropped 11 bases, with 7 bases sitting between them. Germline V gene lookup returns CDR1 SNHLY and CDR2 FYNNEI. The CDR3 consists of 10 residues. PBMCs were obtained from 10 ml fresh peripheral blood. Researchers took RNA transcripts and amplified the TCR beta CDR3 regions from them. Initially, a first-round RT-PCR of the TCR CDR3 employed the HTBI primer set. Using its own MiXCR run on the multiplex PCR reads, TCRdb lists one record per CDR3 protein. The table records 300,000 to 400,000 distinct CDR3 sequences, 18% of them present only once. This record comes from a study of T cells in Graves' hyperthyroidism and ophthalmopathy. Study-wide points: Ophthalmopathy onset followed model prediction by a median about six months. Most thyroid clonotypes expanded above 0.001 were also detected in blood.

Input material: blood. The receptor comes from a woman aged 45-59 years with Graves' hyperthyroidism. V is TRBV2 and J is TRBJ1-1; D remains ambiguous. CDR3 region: CASSDWVAFF. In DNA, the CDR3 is TGTGCCAGCAGTGATTGGGTCGCTTTCTTT.